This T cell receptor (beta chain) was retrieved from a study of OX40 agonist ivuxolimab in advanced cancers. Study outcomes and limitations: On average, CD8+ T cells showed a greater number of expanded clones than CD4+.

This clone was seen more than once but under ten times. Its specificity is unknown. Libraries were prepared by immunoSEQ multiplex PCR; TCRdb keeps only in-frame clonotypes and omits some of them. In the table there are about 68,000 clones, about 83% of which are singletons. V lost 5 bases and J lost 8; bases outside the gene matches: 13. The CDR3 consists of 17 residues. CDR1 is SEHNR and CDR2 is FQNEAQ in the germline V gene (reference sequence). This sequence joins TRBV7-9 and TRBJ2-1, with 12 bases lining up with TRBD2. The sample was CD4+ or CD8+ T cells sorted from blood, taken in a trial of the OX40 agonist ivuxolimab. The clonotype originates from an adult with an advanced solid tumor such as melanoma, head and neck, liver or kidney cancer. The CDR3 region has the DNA TGTGCCAGCAGCCCCCAATGGCGGACTAGCGGGGTGGATGAGCAGTTCTTC. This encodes CASSPQWRTSGVDEQFF.